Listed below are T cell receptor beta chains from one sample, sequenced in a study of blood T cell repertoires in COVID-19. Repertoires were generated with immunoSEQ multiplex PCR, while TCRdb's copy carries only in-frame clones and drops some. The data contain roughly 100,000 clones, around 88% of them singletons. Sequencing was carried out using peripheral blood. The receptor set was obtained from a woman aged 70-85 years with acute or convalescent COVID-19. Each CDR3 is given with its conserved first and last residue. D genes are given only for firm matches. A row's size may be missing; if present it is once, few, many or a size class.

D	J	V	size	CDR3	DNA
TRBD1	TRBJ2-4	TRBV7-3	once	CASSLNGGQGRKNIQYF	TGTGCCAGCAGCTTAAATGGGGGACAGGGCAGGAAAAACATTCAGTACTTC
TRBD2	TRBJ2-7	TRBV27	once	CASSLWAPGLAGVGEQYF	TGTGCCAGCAGTTTATGGGCGCCGGGACTAGCGGGAGTTGGGGAGCAGTACTTC
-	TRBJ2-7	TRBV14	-	CASSQRTVSYEQYF	TGTGCCAGCAGCCAAAGGACAGTTTCCTACGAGCAGTACTTC
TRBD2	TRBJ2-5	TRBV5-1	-	CASSSTGLGAQETQYF	TGCGCCAGCAGCTCTACGGGACTAGGGGCTCAAGAGACCCAGTACTTC
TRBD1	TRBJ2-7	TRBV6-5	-	CASSRGQGYSYEQYF	TGTGCCAGCAGTCGCGGACAGGGATATTCCTACGAGCAGTACTTC
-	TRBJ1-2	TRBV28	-	CASSRITGTFLAYGYTF	TGTGCCAGCAGTCGCATCACCGGAACATTTTTAGCGTATGGCTACACCTTC
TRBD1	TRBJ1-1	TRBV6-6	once	CASSYLQGRNTEAFF	TGTGCCAGCAGTTATCTACAGGGGAGGAACACTGAAGCTTTCTTT
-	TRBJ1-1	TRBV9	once	CASSVLYGGENTEAFF	TGTGCCAGCAGCGTCCTATATGGGGGCGAGAACACTGAAGCTTTCTTT
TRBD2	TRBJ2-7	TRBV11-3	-	CASSLEGWQGAGAVLYEQYF	TGTGCCAGCAGCTTAGAGGGTTGGCAGGGTGCGGGAGCGGTCCTCTACGAGCAGTACTTC
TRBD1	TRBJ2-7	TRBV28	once	CASSHNRDRVYEQYF	TGTGCCAGCAGCCACAACCGGGACAGGGTCTACGAGCAGTACTTC
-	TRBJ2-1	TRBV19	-	CASRHGRTGVYNEQFF	TGTGCCAGTAGACACGGACGGACCGGGGTGTACAATGAGCAGTTCTTC
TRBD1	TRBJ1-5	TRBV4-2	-	CASSIGQDQPQHF	TGTGCCAGCAGCATCGGACAGGACCAGCCCCAGCATTTT
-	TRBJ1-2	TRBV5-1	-	CASSLGLSDNYGYTF	TGCGCCAGCAGCTTGGGCCTCAGCGATAACTATGGCTACACCTTC
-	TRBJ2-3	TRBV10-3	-	CAISNNPTDTQYF	TGTGCCATCAGTAACAACCCCACAGATACGCAGTATTTT
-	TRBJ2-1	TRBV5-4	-	CASSPGYNEQFF	TGTGCCAGCAGCCCCGGTTACAATGAGCAGTTCTTC
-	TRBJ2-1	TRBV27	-	CASRRSGFGNEQFF	TGTGCCAGCAGGAGATCAGGGTTTGGCAATGAGCAGTTCTTC
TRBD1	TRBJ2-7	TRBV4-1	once	CASSQSGTGSYEQYF	TGCGCCAGCAGCCAGTCCGGGACAGGGAGCTACGAGCAGTACTTC
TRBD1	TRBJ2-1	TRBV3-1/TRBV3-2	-	CASSQKRTGGLRYEQFF	TGTGCCAGCAGCCAAAAAAGGACAGGGGGTTTGAGGTATGAGCAGTTCTTC
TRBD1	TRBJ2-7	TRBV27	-	CASSLATGLEQYF	TGTGCCAGCAGTTTAGCGACAGGGCTGGAGCAGTACTTC
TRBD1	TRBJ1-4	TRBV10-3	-	CAISPDREREKLFF	TGTGCCATCAGCCCAGACAGGGAACGTGAAAAACTGTTTTTT
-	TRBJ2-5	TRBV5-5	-	CASSFGSLGGETQYF	TGTGCCAGCAGCTTCGGGTCATTAGGTGGGGAGACCCAGTACTTC
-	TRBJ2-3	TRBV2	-	CASREDRSSTDTQYF	TGTGCCAGCAGGGAAGACAGGTCTAGCACAGATACGCAGTATTTT
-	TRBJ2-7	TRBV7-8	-	CASSLDGAQYF	TGTGCCAGCAGCTTAGATGGAGCGCAGTACTTC
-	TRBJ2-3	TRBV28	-	CASSSTDTQYF	TGTGCCAGCTCGAGCACAGATACGCAGTATTTT
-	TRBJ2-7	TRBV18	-	CASSPYQGWEQYF	TGTGCCAGCTCACCCTATCAGGGGTGGGAGCAGTACTTC
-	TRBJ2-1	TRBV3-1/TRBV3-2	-	CASSQEISLDEQFF	TGTGCCAGCAGCCAAGAAATTAGTTTGGATGAGCAGTTCTTC
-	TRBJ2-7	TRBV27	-	CASSFVGQGSVEQYF	TGTGCCAGCAGTTTTGTGGGGCAGGGTTCGGTCGAGCAGTACTTC
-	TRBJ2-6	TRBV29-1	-	CSVGGGSGANVLTF	TGCAGCGTTGGTGGGGGGTCTGGGGCCAACGTCCTGACTTTC
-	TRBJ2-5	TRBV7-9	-	CASSLGRTQETQYF	TGTGCCAGCAGCTTGGGGCGCACCCAAGAGACCCAGTACTTC
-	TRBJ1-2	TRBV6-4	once	CASRQDGTLNYGYTF	TGTGCCAGCAGGCAGGACGGGACACTTAACTATGGCTACACCTTC
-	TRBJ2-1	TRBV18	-	CASSPPKGGPSYNEQFF	TGTGCCAGCTCACCGCCTAAGGGCGGGCCCTCCTACAATGAGCAGTTCTTC
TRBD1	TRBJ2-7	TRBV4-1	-	CASSLRQGWNEQYF	TGCGCCAGCAGCCTAAGACAGGGTTGGAACGAGCAGTACTTC
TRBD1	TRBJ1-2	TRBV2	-	CASSEGQGSYGYTF	TGTGCCAGCAGTGAGGGACAGGGGTCGTATGGCTACACCTTC
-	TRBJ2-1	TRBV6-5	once	CASSSTGHSYNEQFF	TGTGCCAGCAGTTCCACAGGGCACTCCTACAATGAGCAGTTCTTC
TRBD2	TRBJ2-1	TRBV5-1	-	CASSPGLAGAFYNEQFF	TGCGCCAGCAGCCCAGGACTAGCGGGAGCGTTCTACAATGAGCAGTTCTTC
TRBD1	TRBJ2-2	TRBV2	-	CASRTGTGNTGELFF	TGTGCCAGCAGAACCGGGACAGGTAACACCGGGGAGCTGTTTTTT
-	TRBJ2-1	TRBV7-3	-	CASSLSGQRYNEQFF	TGTGCCAGCAGCTTATCCGGACAGCGCTACAATGAGCAGTTCTTC
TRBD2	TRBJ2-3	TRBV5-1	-	CASSIPGGGWSSTDTQYF	TGCGCCAGCAGCATCCCCGGGGGGGGTTGGTCCAGCACAGATACGCAGTATTTT
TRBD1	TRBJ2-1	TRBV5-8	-	CASSLDRALRLF	TGTGCCAGCAGCTTAGACAGGGCGCTCAGGCTCTTC
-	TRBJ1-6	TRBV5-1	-	CASSLPSDNSPLHF	TGCGCCAGCAGCTTGCCGTCAGATAATTCACCCCTCCACTTT
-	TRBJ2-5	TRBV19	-	CASMALGAQETQYF	TGTGCCAGCATGGCGTTGGGGGCGCAAGAGACCCAGTACTTC
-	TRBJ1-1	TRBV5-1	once	CASSLGGGAEAFF	TGCGCCAGCAGCTTGGGGGGCGGGGCTGAAGCTTTCTTT
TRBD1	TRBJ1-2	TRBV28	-	CASSRQGANYGYTF	TGTGCCAGCAGCCGACAGGGGGCTAACTATGGCTACACCTTC
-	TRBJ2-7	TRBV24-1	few	CATSDTGTSYEQYF	TGTGCCACCAGTGATACCGGGACATCCTACGAGCAGTACTTC
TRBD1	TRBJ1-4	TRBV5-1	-	CASSSGGLREKLFF	TGCGCCAGCAGTTCAGGGGGCCTCCGGGAAAAACTGTTTTTT
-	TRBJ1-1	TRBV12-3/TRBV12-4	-	CASRNGALSEAFF	TGTGCCAGCAGAAACGGAGCCTTAAGTGAAGCTTTCTTT
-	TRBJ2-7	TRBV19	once	CASSIRGSDEQYF	TGTGCCAGTAGTATTAGGGGTTCGGACGAGCAGTACTTC
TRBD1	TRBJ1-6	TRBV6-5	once	CASSYSRQGDSPLHF	TGTGCCAGCAGTTACTCAAGACAGGGTGATTCACCCCTCCACTTT